These 5 T cell receptor beta chains share one sample of origin, sequenced in a study of regulatory T cells in long-lasting Graves disease. The time point was: newly diagnosed GD, antithyroid drugs for less than 3 months. RNA from PBMCs was the source of the TCR library. Arm-PCR with iRepertoire HTBI primers amplified the CDR3 regions for these TCR beta libraries. TCRdb reprocessed the multiplex PCR reads with MiXCR, giving one entry per CDR3 protein. The sample records 350,000 to 550,000 distinct CDR3 sequences, about 15% being singletons. These data also featured in a second study, about T cells in Graves' hyperthyroidism and ophthalmopathy.

Sequencing was performed on peripheral blood mononuclear cells (PBMCs), taken at new diagnosis, from a patient treated with antithyroid drugs. These receptors were collected from a woman aged 25 to 39 with Graves disease.

This clonotype was detected many times. V is TRBV28 and J is TRBJ1-5, with a possible D match to TRBD1 (6 bases). CDR1 is MDHEN, CDR2 SYDVKM, per germline. Trimming took off 3 bases at V and 0 bases at J, with 12 bases between the two ends. The CDR3 is 16 amino acids. The CDR3 protein is CASSLRTEISNQPQHF. In nucleotides, the CDR3 is TGTGCCAGCAGTTTGCGGACAGAGATTAGCAATCAGCCCCAGCATTTT.

Ten or more counts support this clonotype. The chain uses TRBV27 and TRBJ1-2; TRBD1 aligns across 7 bases. Trimming cost V 6 bases and J 3 bases; bases outside gene matches: 4. The CDR3 is 13 residues long. The germline V gene encodes CDR1 MNHEY and CDR2 SMNVEV (reference sequence). CDR3 in DNA: TGTGCCAGCAGCATAACAGGGGACTATGGCTACACCTTC. Translating gives CASSITGDYGYTF.

This clonotype was found a few times. This chain links TRBV5-6 with TRBJ1-6; D remains ambiguous. The CDR3 runs to 11 residues. V dropped 2 bases and J dropped 14 bases, with 8 bases sitting between them. Germline values: CDR1 SGHDT, CDR2 YYEEEE. This CDR3 is CASSFAGALHF. CDR3 in DNA: TGTGCCAGCAGCTTCGCAGGCGCCCTCCACTTT.

The chain couples TRBV5-1 to TRBJ2-7; a weak D match, TRBD2 (7 bases). CDR3 size: 14 residues. Trimming took 0 bases from V and 5 from J, leaving 12 bases between them. Germline V gene sequence: CDR1 SGHRS, CDR2 YFSETQ. CDR3 protein: CASSLGGGANEQYF. Here the CDR3 DNA reads TGCGCCAGCAGCTTGGGGGGGGGGGCTAACGAGCAGTACTTC.

This clonotype came up many times. CDR3 loop: CATSEDRDTGELFF. The CDR3 coding sequence is TGTGCCACCAGTGAGGACAGGGACACCGGGGAGCTGTTTTTT. The genes are TRBV24-1 and TRBJ2-2, with 8 positions matching TRBD1. The CDR3 runs to 14 residues. Germline V CDR1 and CDR2: KGHDR, SFDVKD. V shed 4 bases and J 3 bases; nucleotides not matched to a gene: 0.